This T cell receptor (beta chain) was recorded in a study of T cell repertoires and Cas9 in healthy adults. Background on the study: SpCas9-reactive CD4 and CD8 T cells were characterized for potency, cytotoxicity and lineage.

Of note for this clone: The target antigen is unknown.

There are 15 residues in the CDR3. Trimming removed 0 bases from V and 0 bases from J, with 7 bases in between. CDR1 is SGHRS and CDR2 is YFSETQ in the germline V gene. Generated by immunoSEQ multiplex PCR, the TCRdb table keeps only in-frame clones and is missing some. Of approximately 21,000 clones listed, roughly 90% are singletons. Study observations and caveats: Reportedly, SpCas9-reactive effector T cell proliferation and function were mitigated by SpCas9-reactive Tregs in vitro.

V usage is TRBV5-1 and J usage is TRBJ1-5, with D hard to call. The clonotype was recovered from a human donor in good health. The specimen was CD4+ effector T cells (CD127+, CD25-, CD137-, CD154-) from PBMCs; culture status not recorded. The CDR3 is CASSLGWNSNQPQHF. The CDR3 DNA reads TGCGCCAGCAGCTTGGGGTGGAATAGCAATCAGCCCCAGCATTTT.